These 6 T cell receptor beta chains originate from one sample sequenced in a study of breast tumors, draining lymph nodes, adjacent tissues. From the multiplex PCR reads, TCRdb called clonotypes with MiXCR, one entry per CDR3 protein. The sample contains 140,000 to 150,000 distinct CDR3 sequences, 30% to 35% of which appear only once. Breast cancer patients provided tissue from their axillary draining lymph nodes. Input material: axillary lymph node tissue. The receptor source for this set is a female donor with breast cancer. Some clones in this sample may be carry-over from other donors' samples.

Concerning this clonotype: Since a much larger clone is just one base distant, this may be a read error. J is TRBJ2-3 and V is TRBV18; 8 positions agree with TRBD1. The CDR3 consists of 14 residues. Unmatched junction bases numbered 0, after V lost 3 bases and J lost 1 base. CDR1 is KGHSH, CDR2 LQKENI, per germline. DNA of the CDR3: TGTGCCAGCTCACCGACAGGGGGCACAGATACGCAGTATTTT. Its protein is CASSPTGGTDTQYF.

This clonotype was observed at least ten times. V and J are TRBV6-5 and TRBJ2-1; 9 bases align to TRBD2. CDR3 length equals 16 residues. The germline gives CDR1 MNHEY, CDR2 SVGAGI. V gave up 2 bases and J gave up 8 bases; unmatched junction bases: 10. CDR3 DNA sequence: TGTGCCAGCAGTTACACCTCTAGCGGGGCGGGCGATGAGCAGTTCTTC. Translated: CASSYTSSGAGDEQFF.

This clonotype has at least ten counts. The rearrangement uses TRBV24-1 and TRBJ2-2; D may be TRBD1 (6 bases). Germline V gives CDR1 KGHDR, CDR2 SFDVKD. CDR3 length equals 15 residues. V was cut by 6 bases and J by 2 bases, with 12 bases left in between. The CDR3 sequence is CATSQTGTNTGELFF. The DNA of the CDR3 is TGTGCCACCAGTCAGACAGGAACAAACACCGGGGAGCTGTTTTTT.

About this clonotype itself: It may be a read error: a sequence one base away is much more abundant. The chain uses TRBV6-6 and TRBJ1-4; D not resolved. The CDR3 is 15 residues long. The V end was cut by 5 bases, the J end by 0 bases, with 10 bases between. The germline V gene has CDR1 MNHNY and CDR2 SVGAGI (reference sequence). CDR3 nucleotides: TGTGCCAGCAGTCACCTAGAGACAACTAATGAAAAACTGTTTTTT. Protein product: CASSHLETTNEKLFF.

This clonotype was counted many times. The genes are TRBV19 and TRBJ1-2, with 12 bases fitting TRBD1. Germline trimming cut 7 bases from V and 8 bases from J; bases unmatched to any gene: 11. The CDR3 has 15 residues. In germline, CDR1 is LNHDA, CDR2 SQIVND (reference sequence). The CDR3 DNA is TGTGCCAGTAACCCCAAGGGACAGGGGGCTGGAGGCTACACCTTC. This sequence encodes CASNPKGQGAGGYTF.

In this sample, this clonotype turned up many times. CDR3 sequence (DNA): TGTGCCAGCAGCTTGGGGCGTCTGGGCAATCAGCCCCAGCATTTT. Protein sequence: CASSLGRLGNQPQHF. The rearrangement links TRBV5-5 to TRBJ1-5; no clear D gene. The V end was cut by 0 bases, the J end by 2 bases, with 9 bases between. Germline CDR1 is SGHKS and CDR2 is YYEKEE (reference sequence). This CDR3 region has 15 residues.